This T cell receptor (beta chain) was observed in a study of T cells in women clearing cervical HPV infection. Whole-study context: For cases, blood was sampled a median about 160 days after lesion detection, interquartile range about 80 to 220 days.

Turning to this clone: The read ends 3 residues early relative to the CDR3; the germline J gene fills the gap.

V was trimmed by 7 bases and J by 0 bases, leaving 15 bases between them. The CDR3 has 15 amino acids. Germline V gives CDR1 LNHDA, CDR2 SQIVND (reference sequence). Sequenced by immunoSEQ multiplex PCR; TCRdb stores in-frame clones only, minus some. Reported are approximately 21,000 clones; the ten largest clones contain around 22%. V is TRBV19 and J is TRBJ1-1, with D possibly being TRBD1 (5 bases). Material: blood buffy coat. The TCR comes from a woman between 18 and 70 years old with a cervical HPV16 infection that either progressed to CIN3+ or cleared (not recorded which). CDR3 DNA (partial): TGTGCCAGTAAAAAAGAACAGGAGCTGAACACTGAA. Translating it yields CASKKEQELNTE. The whole CDR3 sequence is CASKKEQELNTEAFF.